One and the same sample provided the 10 T cell receptor beta chains below, sequenced in a study of blood T cell repertoires in COVID-19 (dated by TCRdb to 2019 to 2021). The library was generated by the immunoSEQ multiplex PCR assay. What TCRdb holds here is the immuneACCESS table cut down to in-frame rearrangements. Part of the clones is not present; checked against another copy, under half of the missing clones reflect an unresolved V gene, and the others are unexplained. The sample profile shows over 250,000 clones; 75% to 90% of them were found once. The top ten hold about an eighth of the sample. Material for sequencing was peripheral blood. The receptors derive from a woman in her 70s with COVID-19, enrolled during active disease.

The chain has TRBV5-1 and TRBJ2-3, with a tentative D call TRBD2 (5 bases). The CDR3 loop spans 14 amino acids. The V end was cut by 3 bases, the J end by 2 bases, with 10 bases between. The germline V gene has CDR1 SGHRS and CDR2 YFSETQ. The CDR3 DNA is TGCGCCAGCAGCTCCGGGGATTTCACAGATACGCAGTATTTT. Encoded protein: CASSSGDFTDTQYF.

Here the CDR3 reads CAWRPRGNEKLFF. The DNA for the CDR3 is TGTGCCTGGAGGCCTAGGGGTAATGAAAAACTGTTTTTT. The rearrangement links TRBV30 to TRBJ1-4, with D perhaps TRBD1 (5 bases). Germline loops: CDR1 GTSNPN, CDR2 SVGIG (reference sequence). V was cut by 3 bases and J by 4 bases, with 9 bases left in between. The CDR3 runs 13 residues.

V gene TRBV7-2 combines with J gene TRBJ1-1; 11 bases line up with TRBD1. The CDR3 has 13 residues. V trimming: 6 bases; J trimming: 4 bases; junction bases outside the gene matches: 1. The germline V gene has CDR1 SGHTA and CDR2 FQGNSA. CDR3 bases: TGTGCCAGCAGTGGGACAGGGGGCACTGAAGCTTTCTTT. It encodes CASSGTGGTEAFF.

J is TRBJ1-4 and V is TRBV13; the D is unclear. Germline-derived CDR1 and CDR2 are PRHDT and FYEKMQ (reference sequence). V was trimmed by 5 bases and J by 2 bases, leaving 12 bases between them. The length of the CDR3 is 15 residues. CDR3 coding DNA: TGTGCCAGCAGCCTCTCTCGGAGGACTAATGAAAAACTGTTTTTT. It specifies CASSLSRRTNEKLFF.

The rearrangement joins TRBV11-2 to TRBJ2-1; 9 nucleotides match TRBD2. The CDR3 length is 15 residues. The V and J ends lost 3 bases and 3 bases, in that order; junction bases with no gene match: 3. CDR1 is SGHAT, CDR2 FQNNGV, per germline. CDR3 sequence (DNA): TGTGCCAGCAGCTTCTCGCGGGGGGGCTACAATGAGCAGTTCTTC. Its protein product is CASSFSRGGYNEQFF.

The chain carries TRBV9 and TRBJ1-4; TRBD1 aligns across 7 bases. The V and J ends lost 0 bases and 4 bases, in that order; junction bases with no gene match: 6. The germline V gene encodes CDR1 SGDLS and CDR2 YYNGEE. The CDR3 sequence is 16 residues long. The DNA of the CDR3 is TGTGCCAGCAGCGTAGCCGGCGGGACAGTTAATGAAAAACTGTTTTTT. As protein: CASSVAGGTVNEKLFF.

A remark on this clone: Other nucleotide sequences in the sample specify the same CDR3. This chain uses TRBV7-2 with TRBJ1-1; D perhaps matches TRBD1 (6 bases). The V gene lost 6 bases and the J gene lost 1 base, with 9 bases spanning the gap. The germline gives CDR1 SGHTA, CDR2 FQGNSA. The CDR3 is made up of 13 amino acids. The CDR3 spells CASSLTGNTEAFF. The CDR3 DNA reads as TGTGCCAGCAGTTTGACAGGGAACACTGAAGCTTTCTTT.

The chain recombines TRBV7-2 with TRBJ1-1, with unresolved D. The CDR3 covers 14 residues. With 5 bases removed from V and 5 bases from J, the gap between germline ends came to 15 bases. The germline gives CDR1 SGHTA, CDR2 FQGNSA. CDR3 protein: CASSASGGGTEAFF. In nucleotides, the CDR3 is TGTGCCAGCAGCGCTTCGGGCGGAGGGACTGAAGCTTTCTTT.

The genes are TRBV4-1 and TRBJ1-3; 9 bases are a match to TRBD1. V lost 1 base and J lost 5; bases outside the gene matches: 6. Germline lookup yields CDR1 MGHRA and CDR2 YSYEKL. This CDR3 spans 16 amino acids. This CDR3 reads CASSQVIGTGRNTIYF. CDR3 nucleotides: TGCGCCAGCAGCCAAGTTATCGGGACAGGGAGAAACACCATATATTTT.

This rearrangement joins TRBV28 to TRBJ1-3; TRBD1 might be the D (5 bases). Trimming removed 5 bases from V and 2 bases from J, with 16 bases in between. Germline lookup yields CDR1 MDHEN and CDR2 SYDVKM. This CDR3 has 16 residues. The CDR3 loop reads CASSPSPGLAGNTIYF. CDR3 DNA: TGTGCCAGCAGTCCCTCCCCGGGACTGGCTGGAAACACCATATATTTT. Complete variable domain (other parts from reference TRBV28 and TRBJ1-3): DVKVTQSSRYLVKRTGEKVFLECVQDMDHENMFWYRQDPGLGLRLIYFSYDVKMKEKGDIPEGYSVSREKKERFSLILESASTNQTSMYLCASSPSPGLAGNTIYFGEGSWLTVV.